Below are 25 T cell receptor beta chains sequenced from a single sample in a study of blood T cell repertoires in COVID-19. Sequencing used immunoSEQ multiplex PCR; TCRdb keeps in-frame clones, though not all of them. This table holds tens of thousands of clones, roughly nine tenths found once. The specimen sequenced was peripheral blood. The source of these receptors is a human donor in a cohort sampled during active COVID-19.

This sequence joins TRBV6-4 and TRBJ1-1, with D possibly TRBD1 on 5 matching bases. Germline V gives CDR1 MRHNA, CDR2 SNTAGT. Trimming left V 2 bases short and J 5 bases short, with 21 bases between. This CDR3 region has 17 residues. The CDR3 here is CASSDQSDTFKGTEAFF. For the CDR3, the DNA is TGTGCCAGCAGTGACCAATCGGACACTTTCAAGGGGACTGAAGCTTTCTTT.

This clone was seen a handful of times. This chain links TRBV4-3 with TRBJ1-2; TRBD1 matches 8 bases. The germline gives CDR1 LGHNA, CDR2 YSLEER. This CDR3 contains 16 residues. J was trimmed by 4 bases and V by 0 bases; bases with no gene match: 7. CDR3 amino acids: CASSQEGAGGGYGYTF. The CDR3 region has the DNA TGCGCCAGCAGCCAAGAAGGGGCAGGGGGCGGCTATGGCTACACCTTC.

The chain is built from TRBV2 and TRBJ1-6, with TRBD1 as a possible D gene (6 bases). CDR1 and CDR2 from the germline V gene are SNHLY and FYNNEI. The V gene lost 6 bases and the J gene lost 3 bases, with 12 bases spanning the gap. The CDR3 spans 15 residues. Written as DNA, the CDR3 is TGTGCCAGCAGCCCGGACAGAAACTATAATTCACCCCTCCACTTT. Translated, it gives CASSPDRNYNSPLHF.

This chain connects TRBV28 to TRBJ2-1; TRBD1 matches 9 bases. The CDR3 runs to 12 residues. Germline CDR1 reads MDHEN; CDR2 reads SYDVKM. The CDR3 spells CVGDRVLDEQFF. CDR3 coding DNA: TGTGTGGGGGACAGGGTGCTCGATGAGCAGTTCTTC.

The chain couples TRBV28 to TRBJ2-5, with TRBD1 matching 10 bases. This CDR3 is 15 amino acids long. The V gene's germline CDR1 is MDHEN and CDR2 SYDVKM. V dropped 3 bases and J dropped 7; count of bases not matched to a gene: 8. Here the CDR3 reads CASSLGTGDYRTQYF. The CDR3 bases are TGTGCCAGCAGTTTGGGGACAGGGGATTATAGGACCCAGTACTTC.

V gene TRBV27 combines with J gene TRBJ2-7, with D perhaps matching TRBD1 (7 bases). The CDR3 sequence is 15 residues long. Trimming took 5 bases from V and 3 from J, leaving 17 bases between them. The germline V gene has CDR1 MNHEY and CDR2 SMNVEV (reference sequence). CDR3 in amino acids: CASSPSAGGLYEQYF. Here the CDR3 DNA reads TGTGCCAGCAGTCCCTCGGCAGGGGGGCTCTACGAGCAGTACTTC.

The V and J genes are TRBV10-3 and TRBJ1-4; a weak D match, TRBD1 (6 bases). The germline gives CDR1 ENHRY, CDR2 SYGVKD. The V gene lost 2 bases and the J gene lost 8 bases, with 18 bases spanning the gap. The CDR3 totals 16 residues. The CDR3 DNA follows: TGTGCCATCAGTGAGCAGGGTGAGGCAGGGGTCGAAAAACTGTTTTTT. Protein sequence: CAISEQGEAGVEKLFF.

J is TRBJ2-5 and V is TRBV28, with 9 bases matching TRBD2. Per germline, CDR1 MDHEN and CDR2 SYDVKM. V dropped 4 bases and J dropped 5; count of bases not matched to a gene: 8. The CDR3 spans 15 residues. CDR3 in amino acids: CASSSRIAGAETQYF. The CDR3 nucleotides are TGTGCCAGCAGTTCCCGAATAGCGGGAGCGGAGACCCAGTACTTC. Full variable domain (missing parts from reference TRBV28 and TRBJ2-5): DVKVTQSSRYLVKRTGEKVFLECVQDMDHENMFWYRQDPGLGLRLIYFSYDVKMKEKGDIPEGYSVSREKKERFSLILESASTNQTSMYLCASSSRIAGAETQYFGPGTRLLVL.

The rearrangement uses TRBV5-3 and TRBJ2-3; the match to TRBD2 covers 8 bases. TRBV5-3 is identified as an open reading frame with a role that is uncertain. Unmatched junction bases numbered 15, after V lost 3 bases and J lost 0 bases. This CDR3 is 19 amino acids long. CDR3 in amino acids: CARSSSVFDREGSTDTQYF. The CDR3 DNA reads TGTGCCAGAAGCTCAAGCGTATTTGATCGGGAGGGTAGCACAGATACGCAGTATTTT.

The chain carries TRBV30 and TRBJ2-7; TRBD1 agrees at 10 bases. V trimming: 3 bases; J trimming: 5 bases; junction bases outside the gene matches: 10. Germline values: CDR1 GTSNPN, CDR2 SVGIG (reference sequence). The CDR3 is 15 residues long. CDR3 loop: CAWRYLGGQGNEQYF. The CDR3 coding sequence is TGTGCCTGGAGGTACTTAGGGGGACAGGGGAACGAGCAGTACTTC. The full variable domain, rest sourced from reference TRBV30 and TRBJ2-7, is SQTIHQWPATLVQPVGSPLSLECTVEGTSNPNLYWYRQAAGRGLQLLFYSVGIGQISSEVPQNLSASRPQDRQFILSSKKLLLSDSGFYLCAWRYLGGQGNEQYFGPGTRLTVT.

This chain links TRBV15 with TRBJ1-2; a weak D match, TRBD1 (6 bases). CDR1 and CDR2 from the germline V gene are LNHNV and YYDKDF (reference sequence). V dropped 1 base and J dropped 4 bases, with 13 bases sitting between them. The CDR3 is 15 residues long. This CDR3 reads CATSRGRGPGYGYTF. Written as DNA, the CDR3 is TGTGCCACCAGCAGAGGGCGGGGGCCAGGCTATGGCTACACCTTC.

The V and J genes are TRBV28 and TRBJ2-1; D may be TRBD1 (6 bases). Germline V gene lookup returns CDR1 MDHEN and CDR2 SYDVKM. Deletions cut 5 bases from V and 2 bases from J, with 10 bases between. The CDR3 spans 14 residues. CDR3 DNA: TGTGCCAGCAGTATTGACAGGCCCTACAATGAGCAGTTCTTC. It specifies CASSIDRPYNEQFF.

The rearrangement uses TRBV11-2 and TRBJ1-2; no firm D call. V lost 3 bases to trimming and J lost 5 bases, with 16 bases between them. Germline V gives CDR1 SGHAT, CDR2 FQNNGV. The CDR3 sequence is 15 residues long. CDR3 nucleotide sequence: TGTGCCAGCAGCTTTCGCCGCGGGGAGCCTTATGGCTACACCTTC. Its protein product is CASSFRRGEPYGYTF.

The rearrangement uses TRBV10-2 and TRBJ2-1; D unclear. CDR1 and CDR2 from the germline V gene are WSHSY and SAAADI. The CDR3 is made up of 15 amino acids. Between the trimmed V and J ends, which lost 5 bases and 0 bases, there was a span of 11 bases. The CDR3 region has the DNA TGCGCCAGCAGTACGTTAGAGATCTCCTACAATGAGCAGTTCTTC. It translates to CASSTLEISYNEQFF.

The CDR3 coding sequence is TGCGCCAGCAGCTCGGGGGAGGGCCTCTATGAGCAGTTCTTC. Protein: CASSSGEGLYEQFF. The rearrangement uses TRBV5-1 and TRBJ2-1, with 7 bases aligning to TRBD2. V lost 3 bases and J lost 8; bases outside the gene matches: 8. Germline-derived CDR1 and CDR2 are SGHRS and YFSETQ. CDR3 length equals 14 residues.

The chain joins TRBV6-5 to TRBJ1-2; D is perhaps TRBD1 (5 bases). CDR1 and CDR2 from the germline V gene are MNHEY and SVGAGI. CDR3 size: 15 residues. V was clipped by 0 bases and J by 2 bases, with 10 bases between them. The CDR3 DNA reads as TGTGCCAGCAGTTACTCGAACGGGGGAAACTATGGCTACACCTTC. Translation gives CASSYSNGGNYGYTF.

The sample holds one count of this clone. The chain uses TRBV7-9 and TRBJ1-2; the D gene is possibly TRBD1 (6 bases). The CDR3 length is 14 residues. Trimming left V 4 bases short and J 3 bases short, with 12 bases between. Looked up from germline, CDR1 is SEHNR and CDR2 is FQNEAQ (reference sequence). Written as DNA, the CDR3 is TGTGCCAGCAGCTCCAGGGGACGTGACTATGGCTACACCTTC. Translating it yields CASSSRGRDYGYTF. The full variable domain, rest sourced from reference TRBV7-9 and TRBJ1-2, is DTGVSQNPRHKITKRGQNVTFRCDPISEHNRLYWYRQTLGQGPEFLTYFQNEAQLEKSRLLSDRFSAERPKGSFSTLEIQRTEQGDSAMYLCASSSRGRDYGYTFGSGTRLTVV.

The V call is TRBV9, the J call TRBJ2-2; D not certain. V was clipped by 0 bases and J by 6 bases, with 6 bases between them. The CDR3 length is 13 residues. Germline-derived CDR1 and CDR2 are SGDLS and YYNGEE. CDR3 in DNA: TGTGCCAGCAGCGTAGGAGTACCCGGGGAGCTGTTTTTT. This codes for CASSVGVPGELFF.

CDR3 protein: CASGSGGLSTDTQYF. CDR3 sequence (DNA): TGCGCCAGCGGATCAGGGGGTCTAAGCACAGATACGCAGTATTTT. This chain joins TRBV10-2 and TRBJ2-3; 7 nucleotides line up with TRBD1. Unmatched junction bases numbered 8, after V lost 8 bases and J lost 0 bases. This CDR3 is built from 15 residues. Germline CDR1 and CDR2: WSHSY and SAAADI.

This chain connects TRBV7-3 to TRBJ2-3; perhaps TRBD2 as D (6 bases). CDR1 and CDR2 (germline): SGHTA, FQGTGA. V shed 5 bases and J shed 5 bases, with 23 bases lying between them. This CDR3 contains 17 residues. The CDR3 sequence is CASSQGPGLLDGDTQYF. In nucleotides, the CDR3 is TGTGCCAGCAGCCAAGGACCGGGACTCCTGGACGGAGATACGCAGTATTTT.

This chain uses TRBV27 with TRBJ2-7; D is possibly TRBD2 (5 bases). The V gene lost 2 bases and the J gene lost 0 bases, with 8 bases spanning the gap. This CDR3 has 14 residues. Germline V gene data show CDR1 as MNHEY and CDR2 as SMNVEV (reference sequence). CDR3 sequence reads: CASSLIGSSYEQYF. The CDR3 DNA is TGTGCCAGCAGTTTAATAGGGAGCTCCTACGAGCAGTACTTC.

V gene TRBV2 combines with J gene TRBJ1-4; D possibly corresponds to TRBD1 (5 bases). The germline V gene has CDR1 SNHLY and CDR2 FYNNEI. CDR3 size: 14 residues. Trimming took off 5 bases at V and 4 bases at J, with 11 bases between the two ends. In DNA, the CDR3 is TGTGCCAGCAGTCAAGACAGATTTAATGAAAAACTGTTTTTT. It translates to CASSQDRFNEKLFF.

The chain uses TRBV2 and TRBJ1-1; D may be TRBD1 (5 bases). CDR1 is SNHLY and CDR2 is FYNNEI in the germline V gene. Deletions cut 4 bases from V and 4 bases from J, with 16 bases between. This CDR3 has 15 residues. CDR3 loop: CASSVGGAWGTEAFF. CDR3 nucleotide sequence: TGTGCCAGCAGTGTTGGAGGGGCTTGGGGCACTGAAGCTTTCTTT.

V usage is TRBV19 and J usage is TRBJ1-4; D possibly corresponds to TRBD1 (5 bases). The V end lost 3 bases, the J end lost 6 bases, and 11 bases lay between the germline ends. Germline loops: CDR1 LNHDA, CDR2 SQIVND (reference sequence). The CDR3 has 14 amino acids. The CDR3 sequence is CASSIPGRHEKLFF. DNA of the CDR3: TGTGCCAGTAGTATCCCAGGGAGGCATGAAAAACTGTTTTTT. The whole variable domain, filled in from reference TRBV19 and TRBJ1-4, reads DGGITQSPKYLFRKEGQNVTLSCEQNLNHDAMYWYRQDPGQGLRLIYYSQIVNDFQKGDIAEGYSVSREKKESFPLTVTSAQKNPTAFYLCASSIPGRHEKLFFGSGTQLSVL.

The chain has TRBV7-2 and TRBJ1-1; 8 bases are a match to TRBD1. Trimming at V came to 4 bases and at J to 1 base, leaving 5 bases not matched to a gene. Germline V lookup: CDR1 SGHTA, CDR2 FQGNSA. CDR3 size: 15 residues. The CDR3 DNA sequence: TGTGCCAGCAGCTGGGCCGGGACAGGGAACACTGAAGCTTTCTTT. Its translation is CASSWAGTGNTEAFF.